This T cell receptor beta chain was observed in a study of beta chain features in type 1 diabetes (dated by TCRdb to 2016 to 2019). For the study in its entirety: Mean age, gender distribution, total cell number and subset yield were not different between patients and healthy donors. A total of around 110,000,000 sorted cells were examined across all samples, and a strong correlation was observed between cell number per subset and RNA yield. In the study, recently diagnosed type 1 diabetes patients and matched healthy donors were compared on the TCRB repertoires of their sorted circulating CD4+ T cell subsets. Naive and central memory subsets were obtained from all 30 or so donors, but regulatory and stem cell-like memory subsets were isolated from only 8 patients and about 8 healthy donors.

The CDR3 covers 16 residues, taking in both the cysteine and the phenylalanine. The sequence is cut down to CDR3 DNA, 48 bases in frame from base 1. Ends trimmed: V by 2 bases, J by 5 bases; bases unmatched to a gene: 7. For CDR1 and CDR2, the germline V gene lists SGHTA and FQGNSA. Each donor gave one peripheral blood draw, approximately 110 mL on average, collected into heparinised tubes. Naive, central memory, regulatory and stem cell-like memory CD4+ T cells were sorted on a BD FACSAria II using a panel including CD45RO, CCR7, CD25, CD127, CD95 and CD27. All sorted populations exceeded 98% purity. Right away, PBMCs were isolated by Lymphoprep density gradient centrifugation and were stained directly, with no culture step. So that batch effects would be minimized, each experiment stained and sorted samples in pairs, pairing one healthy donor with one patient. What the authors observed across the whole study: Because small numbers of individuals were included in the HLA sub-analyses, any influence of HLA type on TCRB rearrangement was left unresolved. Type 1 diabetes patients showed a moderate but significant shortening of TCRB CDR3 length in all four CD4+ subsets. The naive, central memory and regulatory TCRB repertoires appeared to resemble one another more closely among patients than among healthy donors. PCR might favor shorter templates, but patient and control samples were amplified and corrected together, so any skew would affect both groups equally. At VDJ recombination sites, type 1 diabetes patients had fewer insertions and more deleted nucleotides, which implies abnormalities in thymic rearrangement. Because cDNA rather than genomic DNA was sequenced, highly expressing activated cells could have been over-represented, although no difference in activation and CD3 levels was found between groups.

The entire isolated RNA was reverse transcribed using the High Capacity cDNA Reverse Transcription Kit, and thus expressed TCRB transcripts were sequenced. Deep immunoSEQ sequencing was performed on naive, central memory and regulatory T cell samples, with an average of roughly 3.6 million total reads per sample. Sorted cells were lysed in RLT buffer, and RNA was extracted using DNase-treated RNeasy Micro or Mini kits according to cell number. To prevent cross-contamination, every cell subset was processed on its own, while patient and healthy donor samples were processed together. The immunoSEQ multiplex PCR was used to amplify TCRB sequences from cDNA, yielding 87-bp fragments that span the CDR3 region. Sequencing of the amplicons was performed on the Illumina HiSeq platform. The authors' analysis ran thus. Synthetic template baselines were used to correct PCR bias computationally, reads within Hamming distance 2 were collapsed together, and singletons that could not be merged were discarded. Reads were aligned against IMGT to assign V, D and J genes, CDR3 length and insertions or deletions at six rearrangement sites. Clonotype counts were normalized to sorted cell number within each subset before computing true diversity and Gini coefficients with the tcR R package. The overlap coefficient, calculated on TCRB nucleotide sequences, was used to measure repertoire sharing. Entries here come from immuneACCESS through TCRdb and include only in-frame sequences with V and J called. Some clones fail to appear in such tables; in the studies checked, an unresolved V gene covers under half of the shortfall, and the cause of the remainder is unknown. V and J calls and clone size come straight from that table; D and trimming were deduced from the DNA. In this sample the table shows about 220,000 clones, 9.5% to 13% of which occur a single time. Clones ranked in the top ten supply 1% to 1.5% of the sample.

This clone showed up just a few times. Its antigen remains undetermined. Base qualities are not provided; no much larger clone lies one nucleotide away. The sequence derives from a man younger than 30 in good health. Recombination connected TRBV7-2 to TRBJ2-3; TRBD2 agrees with 10 junctional bases. The specimen sequenced was central memory CD4+ T cells from blood. The DNA is TGTGCCAGCAGCTTAAGTGGACTAGCGGCGGGAGATACGCAGTATTTT. This gives the protein CASSLSGLAAGDTQYF.